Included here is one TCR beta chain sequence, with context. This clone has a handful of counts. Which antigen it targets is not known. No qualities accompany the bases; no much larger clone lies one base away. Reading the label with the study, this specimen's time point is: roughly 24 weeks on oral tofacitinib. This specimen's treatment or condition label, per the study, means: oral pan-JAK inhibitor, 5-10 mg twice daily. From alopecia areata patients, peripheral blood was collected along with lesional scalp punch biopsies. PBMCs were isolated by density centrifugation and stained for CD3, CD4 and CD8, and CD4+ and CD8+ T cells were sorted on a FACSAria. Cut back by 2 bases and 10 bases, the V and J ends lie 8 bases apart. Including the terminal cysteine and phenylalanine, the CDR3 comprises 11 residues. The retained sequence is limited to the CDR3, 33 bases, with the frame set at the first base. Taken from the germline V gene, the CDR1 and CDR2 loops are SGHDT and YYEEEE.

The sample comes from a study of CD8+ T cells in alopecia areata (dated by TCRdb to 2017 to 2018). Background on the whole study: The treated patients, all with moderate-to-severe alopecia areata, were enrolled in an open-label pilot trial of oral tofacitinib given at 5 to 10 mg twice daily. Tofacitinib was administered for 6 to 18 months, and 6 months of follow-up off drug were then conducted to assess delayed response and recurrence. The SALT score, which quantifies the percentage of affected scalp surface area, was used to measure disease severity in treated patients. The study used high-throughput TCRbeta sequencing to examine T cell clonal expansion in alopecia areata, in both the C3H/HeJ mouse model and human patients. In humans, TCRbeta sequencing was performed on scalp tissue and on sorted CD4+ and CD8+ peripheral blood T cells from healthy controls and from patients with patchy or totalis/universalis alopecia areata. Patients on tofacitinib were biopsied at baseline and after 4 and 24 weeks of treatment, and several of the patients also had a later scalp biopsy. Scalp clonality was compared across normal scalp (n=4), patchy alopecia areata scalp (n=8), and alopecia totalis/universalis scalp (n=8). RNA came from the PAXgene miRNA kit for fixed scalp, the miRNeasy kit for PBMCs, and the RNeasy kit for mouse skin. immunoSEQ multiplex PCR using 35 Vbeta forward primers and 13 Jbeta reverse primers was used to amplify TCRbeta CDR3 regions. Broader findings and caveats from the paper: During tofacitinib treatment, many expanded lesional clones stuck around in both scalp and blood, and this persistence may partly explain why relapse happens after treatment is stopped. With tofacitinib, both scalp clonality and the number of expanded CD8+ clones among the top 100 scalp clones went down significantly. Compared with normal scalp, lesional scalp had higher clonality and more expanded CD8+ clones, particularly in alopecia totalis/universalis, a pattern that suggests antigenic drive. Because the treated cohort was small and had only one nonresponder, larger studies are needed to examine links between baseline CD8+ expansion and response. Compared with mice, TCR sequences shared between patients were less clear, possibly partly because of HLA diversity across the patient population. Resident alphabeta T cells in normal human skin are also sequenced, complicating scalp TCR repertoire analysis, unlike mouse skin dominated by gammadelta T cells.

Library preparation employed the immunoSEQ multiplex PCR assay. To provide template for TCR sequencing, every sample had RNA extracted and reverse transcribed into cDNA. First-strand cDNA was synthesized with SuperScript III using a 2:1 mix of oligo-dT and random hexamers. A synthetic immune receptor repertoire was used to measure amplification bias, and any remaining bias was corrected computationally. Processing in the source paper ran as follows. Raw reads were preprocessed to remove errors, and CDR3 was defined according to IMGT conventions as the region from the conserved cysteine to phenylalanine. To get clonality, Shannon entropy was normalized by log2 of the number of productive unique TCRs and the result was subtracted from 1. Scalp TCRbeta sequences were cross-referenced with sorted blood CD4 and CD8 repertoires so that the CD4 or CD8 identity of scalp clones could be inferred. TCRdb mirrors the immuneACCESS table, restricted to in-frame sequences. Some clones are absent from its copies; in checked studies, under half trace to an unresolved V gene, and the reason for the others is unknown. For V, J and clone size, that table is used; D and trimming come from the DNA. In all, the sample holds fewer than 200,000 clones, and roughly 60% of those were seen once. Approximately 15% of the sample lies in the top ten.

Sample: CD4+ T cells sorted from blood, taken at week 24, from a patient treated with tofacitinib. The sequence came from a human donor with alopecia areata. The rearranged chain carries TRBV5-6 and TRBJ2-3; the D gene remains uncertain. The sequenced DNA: TGTGCCAGCAGCTTCGATGAGTCGCAGTATTTT. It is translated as CASSFDESQYF.